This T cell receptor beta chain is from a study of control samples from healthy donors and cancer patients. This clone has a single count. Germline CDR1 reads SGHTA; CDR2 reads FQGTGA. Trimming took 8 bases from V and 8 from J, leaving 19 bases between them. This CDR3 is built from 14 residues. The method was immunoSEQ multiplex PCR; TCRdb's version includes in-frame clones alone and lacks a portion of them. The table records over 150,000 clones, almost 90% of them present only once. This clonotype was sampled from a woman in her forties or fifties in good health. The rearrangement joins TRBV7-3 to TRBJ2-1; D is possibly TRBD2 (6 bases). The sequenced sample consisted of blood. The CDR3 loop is CASQPGGSRDEQFF. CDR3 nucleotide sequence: TGTGCCAGCCAACCTGGGGGGAGTCGGGATGAGCAGTTCTTC. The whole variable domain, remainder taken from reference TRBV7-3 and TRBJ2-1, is GAGVSQTPSNKVTEKGKYVELRCDPISGHTALYWYRQSLGQGPEFLIYFQGTGAADDSGLPNDRFFAVRPEGSVSTLKIQRTERGDSAVYLCASQPGGSRDEQFFGPGTRLTVL.